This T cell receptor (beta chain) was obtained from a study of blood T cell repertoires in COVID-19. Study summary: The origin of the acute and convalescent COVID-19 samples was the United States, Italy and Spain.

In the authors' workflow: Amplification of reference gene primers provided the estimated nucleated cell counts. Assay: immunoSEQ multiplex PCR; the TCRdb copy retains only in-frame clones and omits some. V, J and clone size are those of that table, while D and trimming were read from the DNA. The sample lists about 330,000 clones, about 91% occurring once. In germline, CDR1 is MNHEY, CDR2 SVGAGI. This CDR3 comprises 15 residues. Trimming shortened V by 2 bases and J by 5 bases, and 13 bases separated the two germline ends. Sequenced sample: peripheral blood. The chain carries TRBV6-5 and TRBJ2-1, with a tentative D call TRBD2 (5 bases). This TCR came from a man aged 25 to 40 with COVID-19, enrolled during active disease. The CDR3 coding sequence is TGTGCCAGCAGTTACCTCCCTCGCGGGCACAATGAGCAGTTCTTC. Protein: CASSYLPRGHNEQFF.